This T cell receptor (beta chain) was captured by sequencing in a study of post-analysis software for immune sequencing data. At the level of the study: The courses of disease that were included comprised relapsing-remitting, secondary progressive and progressive-relapsing multiple sclerosis. Points from the study as a whole: Compared against controls, patients with multiple sclerosis displayed significantly lower normalized Chao1 diversity. About five TRBV segments, including TRBV5-6, TRBV5-1 and TRBV20-1, were more frequent in patients than controls. Samples from one preparation batch, clustered by F measure, grouped strongly together.

Trimming removed 3 bases at V and 0 bases at J, with 13 bases between. This CDR3 spans 16 amino acids. The V gene's germline CDR1 is SGDLS and CDR2 YYNGEE. TCR beta libraries were prepared from cDNA with unique molecular identifiers. The source material, 1 to 10 million T cells, gave rise to roughly 500,000 cDNA molecules. A single record per CDR3 protein comes from TCRdb applying MiXCR to the PCR reads. The sample lists 650,000 to 900,000 distinct CDR3 sequences, roughly 46% occurring once. As concerns this clonotype: What it binds is not known.

This clonotype was obtained from a girl aged 5-17 years with multiple sclerosis. The genes are TRBV9 and TRBJ2-1, with D perhaps being TRBD1 or TRBD2 (5 bases each). The specimen was blood. The CDR3 here is CASSARGGGSYNEQFF. CDR3 coding DNA: TGTGCCAGCAGCGCGAGGGGCGGAGGCTCCTACAATGAGCAGTTCTTC.